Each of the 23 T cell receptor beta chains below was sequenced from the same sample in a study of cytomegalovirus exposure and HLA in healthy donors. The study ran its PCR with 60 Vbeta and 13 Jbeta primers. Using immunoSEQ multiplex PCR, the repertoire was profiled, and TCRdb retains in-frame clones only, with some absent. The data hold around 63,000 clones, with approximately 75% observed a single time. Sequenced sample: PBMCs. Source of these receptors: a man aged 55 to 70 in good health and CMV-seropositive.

The CDR3 DNA reads TGTGCCAGCAGCAAAGTGACAGGGGCGAATCAGCCCCAGCATTTT. It codes for CASSKVTGANQPQHF. V is TRBV21-1 and J is TRBJ1-5; the table's D call, TRBD1, has no DNA check behind it. TRBV21-1 is flagged as a pseudogene. The CDR3 has 15 residues.

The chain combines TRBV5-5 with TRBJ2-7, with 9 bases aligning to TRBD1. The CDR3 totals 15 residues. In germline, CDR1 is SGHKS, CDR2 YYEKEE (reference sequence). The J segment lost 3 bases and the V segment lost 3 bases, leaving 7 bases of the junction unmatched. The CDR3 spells CASSWTGTGNYEQYF. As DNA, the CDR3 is TGTGCCAGCAGCTGGACCGGGACAGGGAACTACGAGCAGTACTTC.

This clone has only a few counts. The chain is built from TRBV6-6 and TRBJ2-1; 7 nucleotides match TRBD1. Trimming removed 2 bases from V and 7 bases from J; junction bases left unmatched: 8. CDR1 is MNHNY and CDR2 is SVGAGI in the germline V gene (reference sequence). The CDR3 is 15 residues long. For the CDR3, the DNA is TGTGCCAGCAGTTACCTCGCAGGGGGTCGGAATGAGCAGTTCTTC. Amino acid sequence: CASSYLAGGRNEQFF.

CDR3 sequence (DNA): TGTGCCAGCAGCCGAGGGACAGGGATAAGTGGGGCCAACGTCCTGACTTTC. Translated: CASSRGTGISGANVLTF. This chain uses TRBV7-2 with TRBJ2-6, with 9 positions matching TRBD1. Germline V gene lookup returns CDR1 SGHTA and CDR2 FQGNSA. There are 17 residues in the CDR3. V shed 5 bases, J shed 3 bases, and the junction held 8 bases outside the gene matches.

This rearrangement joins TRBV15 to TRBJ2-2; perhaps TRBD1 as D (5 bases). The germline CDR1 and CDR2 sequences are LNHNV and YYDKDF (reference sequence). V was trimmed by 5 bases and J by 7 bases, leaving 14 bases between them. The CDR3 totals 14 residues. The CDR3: CATSLAGIFGELFF. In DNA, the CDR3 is TGTGCCACCAGCCTCGCAGGGATTTTCGGGGAGCTGTTTTTT.

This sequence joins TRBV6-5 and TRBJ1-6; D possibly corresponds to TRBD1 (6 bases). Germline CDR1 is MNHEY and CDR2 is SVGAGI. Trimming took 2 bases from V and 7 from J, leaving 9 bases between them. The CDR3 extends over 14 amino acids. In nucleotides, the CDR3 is TGTGCCAGCAGTTACGGGGGGGGCAATTCACCCCTCCACTTT. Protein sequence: CASSYGGGNSPLHF.

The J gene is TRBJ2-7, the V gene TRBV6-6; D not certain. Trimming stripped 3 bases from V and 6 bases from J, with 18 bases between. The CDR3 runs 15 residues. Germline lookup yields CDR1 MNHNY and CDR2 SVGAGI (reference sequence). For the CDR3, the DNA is TGTGCCAGCAGTTATTCTTCCGTCGTAGCCGGCGAGCAGTACTTC. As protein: CASSYSSVVAGEQYF.

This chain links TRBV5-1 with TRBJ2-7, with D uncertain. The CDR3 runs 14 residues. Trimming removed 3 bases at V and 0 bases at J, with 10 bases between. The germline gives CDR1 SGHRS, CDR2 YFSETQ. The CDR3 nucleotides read TGCGCCAGCAGCTCCCCAGGTAACTCCTACGAGCAGTACTTC. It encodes CASSSPGNSYEQYF.

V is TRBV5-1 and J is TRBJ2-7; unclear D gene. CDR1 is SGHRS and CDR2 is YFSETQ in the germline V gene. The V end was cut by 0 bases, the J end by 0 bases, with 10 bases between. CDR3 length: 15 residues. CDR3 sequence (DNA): TGCGCCAGCAGCTTGGAGGCAGGCAGCTCCTACGAGCAGTACTTC. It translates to CASSLEAGSSYEQYF.

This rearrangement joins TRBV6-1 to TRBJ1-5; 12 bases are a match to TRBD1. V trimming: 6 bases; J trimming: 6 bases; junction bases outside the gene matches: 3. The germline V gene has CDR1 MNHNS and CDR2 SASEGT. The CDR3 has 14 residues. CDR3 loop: CASRRDRGPQPQHF. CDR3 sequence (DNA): TGTGCCAGCAGAAGGGACAGGGGGCCTCAGCCCCAGCATTTT.

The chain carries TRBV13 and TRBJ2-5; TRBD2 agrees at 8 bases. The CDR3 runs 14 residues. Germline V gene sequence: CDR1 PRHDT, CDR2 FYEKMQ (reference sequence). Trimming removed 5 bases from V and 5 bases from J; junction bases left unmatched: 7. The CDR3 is CASSPSGFDETQYF. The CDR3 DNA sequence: TGTGCCAGCAGCCCTAGCGGGTTCGACGAGACCCAGTACTTC.

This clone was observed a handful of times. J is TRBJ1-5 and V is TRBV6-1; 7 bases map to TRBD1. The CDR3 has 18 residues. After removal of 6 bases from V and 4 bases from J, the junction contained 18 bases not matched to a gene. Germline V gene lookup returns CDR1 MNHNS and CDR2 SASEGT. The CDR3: CASSEFVLRDSANQPQHF. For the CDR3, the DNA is TGTGCCAGCAGCGAATTCGTACTCCGGGACAGCGCTAATCAGCCCCAGCATTTT.

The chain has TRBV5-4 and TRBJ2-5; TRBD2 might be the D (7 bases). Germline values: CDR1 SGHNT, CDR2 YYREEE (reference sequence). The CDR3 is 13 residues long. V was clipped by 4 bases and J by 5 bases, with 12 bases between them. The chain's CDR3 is CASSGGGAETQYF. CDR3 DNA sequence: TGTGCCAGCAGCGGAGGGGGGGCGGAGACCCAGTACTTC.

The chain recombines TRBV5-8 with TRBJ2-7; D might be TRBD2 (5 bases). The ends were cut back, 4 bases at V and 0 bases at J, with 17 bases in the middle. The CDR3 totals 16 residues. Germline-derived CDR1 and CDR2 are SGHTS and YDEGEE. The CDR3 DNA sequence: TGTGCCAGCAGCCCTGGACCGGGAACAAGCTCCTACGAGCAGTACTTC. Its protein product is CASSPGPGTSSYEQYF.

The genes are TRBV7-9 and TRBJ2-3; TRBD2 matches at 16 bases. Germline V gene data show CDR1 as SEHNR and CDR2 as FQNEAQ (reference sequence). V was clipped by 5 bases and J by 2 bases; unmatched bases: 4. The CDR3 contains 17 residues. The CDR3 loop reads CASSHGTSGRATDTQYF. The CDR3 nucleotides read TGTGCCAGCAGCCATGGGACTAGCGGGAGGGCCACAGATACGCAGTATTTT.

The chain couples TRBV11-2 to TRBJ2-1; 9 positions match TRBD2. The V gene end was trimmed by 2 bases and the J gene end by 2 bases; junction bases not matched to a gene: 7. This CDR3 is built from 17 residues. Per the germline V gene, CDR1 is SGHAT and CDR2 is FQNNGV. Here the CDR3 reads CASSLRASGKTYNEQFF. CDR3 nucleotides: TGTGCCAGCAGCTTAAGGGCTAGCGGGAAAACCTACAATGAGCAGTTCTTC.

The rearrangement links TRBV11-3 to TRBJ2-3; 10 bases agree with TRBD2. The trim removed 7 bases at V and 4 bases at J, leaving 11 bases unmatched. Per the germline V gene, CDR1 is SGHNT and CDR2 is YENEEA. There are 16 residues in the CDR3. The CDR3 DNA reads TGTGCCAGCACCTTGGGGGCTAGCGGGAGTCCAGATACGCAGTATTTT. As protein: CASTLGASGSPDTQYF.

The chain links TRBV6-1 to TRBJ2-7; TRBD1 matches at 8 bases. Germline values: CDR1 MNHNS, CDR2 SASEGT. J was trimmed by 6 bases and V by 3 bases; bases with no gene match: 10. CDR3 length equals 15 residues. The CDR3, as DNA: TGTGCCAGCAGTGATAGAGGCAGGGGGCTAGTCGAGCAGTACTTC. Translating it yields CASSDRGRGLVEQYF.

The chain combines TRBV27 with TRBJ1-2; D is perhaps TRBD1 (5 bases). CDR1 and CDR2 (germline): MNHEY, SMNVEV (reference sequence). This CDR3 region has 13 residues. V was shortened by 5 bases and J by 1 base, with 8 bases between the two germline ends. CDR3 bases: TGTGCCAGCAGTCTCAGGGTTAACTATGGCTACACCTTC. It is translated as CASSLRVNYGYTF.

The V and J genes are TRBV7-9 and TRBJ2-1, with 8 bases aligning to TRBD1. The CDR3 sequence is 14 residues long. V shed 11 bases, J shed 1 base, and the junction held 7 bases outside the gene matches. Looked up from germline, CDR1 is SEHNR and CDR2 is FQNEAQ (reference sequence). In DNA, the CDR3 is TGTGCCGCAAAGACAGGGGCGTCCTACAATGAGCAGTTCTTC. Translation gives CAAKTGASYNEQFF.

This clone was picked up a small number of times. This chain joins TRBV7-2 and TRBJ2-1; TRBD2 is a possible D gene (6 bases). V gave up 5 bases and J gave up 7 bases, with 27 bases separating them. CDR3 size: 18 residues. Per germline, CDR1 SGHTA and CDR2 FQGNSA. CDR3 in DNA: TGTGCCAGCAGCCGTGGGGGGTTCGGCGGGATGAGGGGAAATGAGCAGTTCTTC. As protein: CASSRGGFGGMRGNEQFF. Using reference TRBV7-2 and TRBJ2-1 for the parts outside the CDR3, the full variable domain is GAGVSQSPSNKVTEKGKDVELRCDPISGHTALYWYRQSLGQGLEFLIYFQGNSAPDKSGLPSDRFSAERTGGSVSTLTIQRTQQEDSAVYLCASSRGGFGGMRGNEQFFGPGTRLTVL.

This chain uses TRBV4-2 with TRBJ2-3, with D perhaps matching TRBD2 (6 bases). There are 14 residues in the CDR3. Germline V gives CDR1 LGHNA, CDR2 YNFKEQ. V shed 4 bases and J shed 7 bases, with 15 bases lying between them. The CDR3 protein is CASSLPSGGNTQYF. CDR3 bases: TGTGCCAGCAGCCTACCTAGTGGCGGGAATACGCAGTATTTT.

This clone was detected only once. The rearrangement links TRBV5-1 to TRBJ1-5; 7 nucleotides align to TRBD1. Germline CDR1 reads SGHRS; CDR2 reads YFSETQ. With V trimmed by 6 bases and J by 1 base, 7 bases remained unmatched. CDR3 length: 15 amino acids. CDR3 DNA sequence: TGCGCCAGCACCGAGACAGGGTCCAGCAATCAGCCCCAGCATTTT. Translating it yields CASTETGSSNQPQHF.